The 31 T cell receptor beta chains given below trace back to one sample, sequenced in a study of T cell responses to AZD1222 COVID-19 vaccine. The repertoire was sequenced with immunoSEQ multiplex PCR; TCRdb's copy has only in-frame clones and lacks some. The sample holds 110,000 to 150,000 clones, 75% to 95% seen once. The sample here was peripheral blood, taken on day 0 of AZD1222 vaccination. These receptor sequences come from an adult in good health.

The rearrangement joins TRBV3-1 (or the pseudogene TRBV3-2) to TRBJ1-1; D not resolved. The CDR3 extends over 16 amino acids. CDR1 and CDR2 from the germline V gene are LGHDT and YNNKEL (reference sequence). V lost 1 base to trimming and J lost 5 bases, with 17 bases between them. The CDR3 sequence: CASSQGWSERWTEAFF. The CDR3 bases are TGTGCCAGCAGCCAAGGATGGTCGGAGAGATGGACTGAAGCTTTCTTT.

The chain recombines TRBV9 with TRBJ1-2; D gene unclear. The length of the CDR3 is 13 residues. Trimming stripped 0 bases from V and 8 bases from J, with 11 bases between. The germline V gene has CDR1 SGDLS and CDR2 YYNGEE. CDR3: CASSVGLSVGYTF. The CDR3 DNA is TGTGCCAGCAGCGTAGGCCTATCAGTAGGCTACACCTTC. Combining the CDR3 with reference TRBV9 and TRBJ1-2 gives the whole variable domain DSGVTQTPKHLITATGQRVTLRCSPRSGDLSVYWYQQSLDQGLQFLIQYYNGEERAKGNILERFSAQQFPDLHSELNLSSLELGDSALYFCASSVGLSVGYTFGSGTRLTVV.

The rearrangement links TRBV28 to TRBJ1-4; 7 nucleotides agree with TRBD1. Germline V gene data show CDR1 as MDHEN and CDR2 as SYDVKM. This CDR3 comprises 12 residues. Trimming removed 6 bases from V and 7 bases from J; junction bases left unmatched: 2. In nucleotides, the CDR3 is TGTGCCAGCAGACACAGGGGTGAAAAACTGTTTTTT. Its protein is CASRHRGEKLFF. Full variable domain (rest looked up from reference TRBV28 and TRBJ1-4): DVKVTQSSRYLVKRTGEKVFLECVQDMDHENMFWYRQDPGLGLRLIYFSYDVKMKEKGDIPEGYSVSREKKERFSLILESASTNQTSMYLCASRHRGEKLFFGSGTQLSVL.

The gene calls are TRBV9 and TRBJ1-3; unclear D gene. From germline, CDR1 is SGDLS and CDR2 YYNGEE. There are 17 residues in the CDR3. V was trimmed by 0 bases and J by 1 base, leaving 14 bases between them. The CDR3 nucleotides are TGTGCCAGCAGCGTAGAGGCGCAGAGCAGATCTGGAAACACCATATATTTT. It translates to CASSVEAQSRSGNTIYF.

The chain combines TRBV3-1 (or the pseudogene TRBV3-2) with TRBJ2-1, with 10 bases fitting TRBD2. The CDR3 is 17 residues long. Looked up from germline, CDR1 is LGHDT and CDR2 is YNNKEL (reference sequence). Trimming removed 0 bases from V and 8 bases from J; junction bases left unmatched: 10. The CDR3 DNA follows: TGTGCCAGCAGCCAAGAACTCCGACTAGCGGGTTCGGATGAGCAGTTCTTC. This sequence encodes CASSQELRLAGSDEQFF.

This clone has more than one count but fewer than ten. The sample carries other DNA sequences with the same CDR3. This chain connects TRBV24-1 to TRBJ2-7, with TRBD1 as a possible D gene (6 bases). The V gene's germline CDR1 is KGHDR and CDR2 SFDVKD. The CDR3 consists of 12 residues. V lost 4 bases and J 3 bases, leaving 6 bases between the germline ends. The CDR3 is CATSEQGYEQYF. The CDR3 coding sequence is TGTGCCACCAGTGAACAGGGCTACGAGCAGTACTTC.

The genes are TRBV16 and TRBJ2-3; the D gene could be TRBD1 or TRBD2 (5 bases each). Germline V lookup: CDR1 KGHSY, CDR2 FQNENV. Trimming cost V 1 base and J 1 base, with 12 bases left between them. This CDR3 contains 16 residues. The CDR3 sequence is CASSQYRQGRTDTQYF. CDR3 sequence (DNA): TGTGCCAGCAGCCAATACCGGCAGGGACGCACAGATACGCAGTATTTT.

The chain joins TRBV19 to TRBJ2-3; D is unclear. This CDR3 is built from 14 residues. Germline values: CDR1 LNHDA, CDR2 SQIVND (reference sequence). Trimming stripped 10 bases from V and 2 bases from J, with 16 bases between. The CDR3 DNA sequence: TGTGCCACCTCGGGTGCGCGTCACACAGATACGCAGTATTTT. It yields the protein CATSGARHTDTQYF.

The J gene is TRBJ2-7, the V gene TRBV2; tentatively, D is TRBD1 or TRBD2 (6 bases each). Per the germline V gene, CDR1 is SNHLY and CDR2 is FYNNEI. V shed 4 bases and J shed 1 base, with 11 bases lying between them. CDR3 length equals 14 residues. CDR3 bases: TGTGCCAGCAGTGCGGGGGCGGGATCCTACGAGCAGTACTTC. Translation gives CASSAGAGSYEQYF.

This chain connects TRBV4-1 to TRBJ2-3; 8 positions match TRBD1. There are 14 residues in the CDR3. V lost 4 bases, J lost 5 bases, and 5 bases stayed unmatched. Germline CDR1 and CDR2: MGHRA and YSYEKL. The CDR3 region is CASSLGTGRDTQYF. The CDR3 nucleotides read TGCGCCAGCAGCCTAGGGACAGGCCGAGATACGCAGTATTTT.

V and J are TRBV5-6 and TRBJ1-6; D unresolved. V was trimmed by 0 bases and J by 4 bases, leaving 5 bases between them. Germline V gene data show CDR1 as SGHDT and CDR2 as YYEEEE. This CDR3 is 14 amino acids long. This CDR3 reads CASSLDRYNSPLHF. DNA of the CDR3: TGTGCCAGCAGCTTGGACAGATATAATTCACCCCTCCACTTT. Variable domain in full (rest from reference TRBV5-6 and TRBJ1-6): DAGVTQSPTHLIKTRGQQVTLRCSPKSGHDTVSWYQQALGQGPQFIFQYYEEEERQRGNFPDRFSGHQFPNYSSELNVNALLLGDSALYLCASSLDRYNSPLHFGNGTRLTVT.

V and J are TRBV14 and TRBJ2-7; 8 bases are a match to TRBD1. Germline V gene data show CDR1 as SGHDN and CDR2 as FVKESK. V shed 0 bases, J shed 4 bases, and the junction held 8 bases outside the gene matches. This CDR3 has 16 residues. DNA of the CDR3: TGTGCCAGCAGCCAAGAACTAACAGGGGGTGATTACGAGCAGTACTTC. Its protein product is CASSQELTGGDYEQYF.

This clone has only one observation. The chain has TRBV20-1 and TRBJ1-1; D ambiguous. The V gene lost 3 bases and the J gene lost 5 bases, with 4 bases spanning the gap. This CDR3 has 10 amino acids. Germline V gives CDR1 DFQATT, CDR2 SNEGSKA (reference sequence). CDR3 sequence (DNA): TGCAGTGCTAGTTCTACTGAAGCTTTCTTT. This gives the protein CSASSTEAFF.

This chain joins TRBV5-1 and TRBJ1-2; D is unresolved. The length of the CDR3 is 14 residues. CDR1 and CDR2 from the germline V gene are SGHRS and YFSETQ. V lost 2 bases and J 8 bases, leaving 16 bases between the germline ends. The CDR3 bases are TGCGCCAGCAGCTTTGACGGCCCTCAGGTCGGCTACACCTTC. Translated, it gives CASSFDGPQVGYTF.

This CDR3 is CATSAGLQAPNEKLFF. CDR3 nucleotides: TGTGCCACCAGTGCAGGATTGCAGGCTCCTAATGAAAAACTGTTTTTT. The V call is TRBV24-1, the J call TRBJ1-4; D uncertain. From germline, CDR1 is KGHDR and CDR2 SFDVKD. V was pared by 5 bases and J by 3 bases, with 15 bases between. The CDR3 is 16 amino acids.

CDR3 bases: TGTGCCAGCAGTTTAACGCCTAACACCGGGGAGCTGTTTTTT. The encoded protein is CASSLTPNTGELFF. The gene calls are TRBV27 and TRBJ2-2; D is uncertain. The germline V gene encodes CDR1 MNHEY and CDR2 SMNVEV (reference sequence). The CDR3 extends over 14 amino acids. V shed 2 bases and J shed 2 bases, with 6 bases lying between them.

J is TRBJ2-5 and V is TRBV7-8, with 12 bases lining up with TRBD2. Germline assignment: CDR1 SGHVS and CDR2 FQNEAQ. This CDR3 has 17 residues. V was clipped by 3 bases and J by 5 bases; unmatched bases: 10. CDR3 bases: TGTGCCAGCAGCTTGGAACGACTAGCGGGAGACCTGGAGACCCAGTACTTC. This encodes CASSLERLAGDLETQYF.

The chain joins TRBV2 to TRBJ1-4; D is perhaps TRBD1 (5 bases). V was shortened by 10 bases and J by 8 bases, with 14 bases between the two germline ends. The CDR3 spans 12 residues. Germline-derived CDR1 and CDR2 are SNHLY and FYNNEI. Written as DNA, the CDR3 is TGTGCCACCAAGGAGGGACGGGAAAAACTGTTTTTT. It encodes CATKEGREKLFF.

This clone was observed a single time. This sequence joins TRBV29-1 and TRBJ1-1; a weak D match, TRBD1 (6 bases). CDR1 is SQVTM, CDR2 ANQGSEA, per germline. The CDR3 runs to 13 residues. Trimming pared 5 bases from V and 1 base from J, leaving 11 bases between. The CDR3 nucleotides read TGCAGCGTTCCCTCAGGGGCGAACACTGAAGCTTTCTTT. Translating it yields CSVPSGANTEAFF.

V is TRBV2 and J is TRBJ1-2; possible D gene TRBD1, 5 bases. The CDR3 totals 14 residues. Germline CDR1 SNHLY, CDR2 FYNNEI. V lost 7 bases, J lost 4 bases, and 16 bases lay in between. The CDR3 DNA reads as TGTGCCAGCACCTTAAACAGGTCGGCCTATGGCTACACCTTC. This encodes CASTLNRSAYGYTF.

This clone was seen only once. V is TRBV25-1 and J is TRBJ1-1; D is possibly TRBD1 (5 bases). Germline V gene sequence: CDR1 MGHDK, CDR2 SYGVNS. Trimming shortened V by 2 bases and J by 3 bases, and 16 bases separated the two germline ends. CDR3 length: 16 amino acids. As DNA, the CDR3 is TGTGCCAGCAGTGAAGAGTTAGGCAGGGTGGACACTGAAGCTTTCTTT. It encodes CASSEELGRVDTEAFF.

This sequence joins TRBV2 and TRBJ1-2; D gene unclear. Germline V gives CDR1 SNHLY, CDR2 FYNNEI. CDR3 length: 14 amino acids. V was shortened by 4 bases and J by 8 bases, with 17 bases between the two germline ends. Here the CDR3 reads CASSVVGAREGYTF. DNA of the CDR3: TGTGCCAGCAGTGTGGTAGGAGCTAGGGAAGGCTACACCTTC.

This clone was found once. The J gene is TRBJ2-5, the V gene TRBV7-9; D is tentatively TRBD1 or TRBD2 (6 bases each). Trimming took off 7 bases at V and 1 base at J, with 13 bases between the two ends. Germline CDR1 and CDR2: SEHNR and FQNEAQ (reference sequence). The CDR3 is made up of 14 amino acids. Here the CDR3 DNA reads TGTGCCAGCACCAAGTCGGGGGCCCAAGAGACCCAGTACTTC. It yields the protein CASTKSGAQETQYF.

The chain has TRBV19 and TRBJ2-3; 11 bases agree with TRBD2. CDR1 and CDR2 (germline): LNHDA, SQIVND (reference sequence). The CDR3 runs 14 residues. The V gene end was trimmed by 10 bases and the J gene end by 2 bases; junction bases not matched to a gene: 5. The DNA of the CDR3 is TGTGCCACCCGACTAGCGGGGACCACAGATACGCAGTATTTT. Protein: CATRLAGTTDTQYF.

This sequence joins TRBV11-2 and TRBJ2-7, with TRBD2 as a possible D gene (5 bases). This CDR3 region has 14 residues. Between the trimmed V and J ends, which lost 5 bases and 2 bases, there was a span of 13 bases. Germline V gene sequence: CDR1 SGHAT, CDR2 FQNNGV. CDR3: CASSPRTGAYEQYF. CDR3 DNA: TGTGCCAGCAGCCCCAGGACTGGGGCCTACGAGCAGTACTTC.

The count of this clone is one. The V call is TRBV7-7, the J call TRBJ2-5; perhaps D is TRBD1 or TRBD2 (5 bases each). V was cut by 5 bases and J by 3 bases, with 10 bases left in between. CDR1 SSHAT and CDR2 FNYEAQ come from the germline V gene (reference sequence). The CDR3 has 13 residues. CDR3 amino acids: CASSIGTEETQYF. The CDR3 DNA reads TGTGCCAGCAGCATTGGGACGGAAGAGACCCAGTACTTC. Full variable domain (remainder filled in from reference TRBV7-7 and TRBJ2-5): GAGVSQSPRYKVTKRGQDVTLRCDPISSHATLYWYQQALGQGPEFLTYFNYEAQPDKSGLPSDRFSAERPEGSISTLTIQRTEQRDSAMYRCASSIGTEETQYFGPGTRLLVL.

CDR3 protein: CATRSGRSGNTIYF. DNA for the CDR3: TGTGCCACCAGGTCGGGGCGCTCTGGAAACACCATATATTTT. V gene TRBV19 combines with J gene TRBJ1-3, with TRBD1 as a possible D gene (5 bases). Germline V gene lookup returns CDR1 LNHDA and CDR2 SQIVND (reference sequence). The CDR3 runs to 14 residues. V was clipped by 10 bases and J by 0 bases, with 13 bases between them.

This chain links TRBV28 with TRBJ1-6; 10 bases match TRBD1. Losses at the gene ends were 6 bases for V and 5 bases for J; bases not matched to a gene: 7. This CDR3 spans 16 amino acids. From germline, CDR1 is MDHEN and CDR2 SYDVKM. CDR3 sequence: CASSSSGTGDNSPLHF. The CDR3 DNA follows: TGTGCCAGCAGCTCCTCCGGGACAGGGGATAATTCACCCCTCCACTTT. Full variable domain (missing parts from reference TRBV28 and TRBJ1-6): DVKVTQSSRYLVKRTGEKVFLECVQDMDHENMFWYRQDPGLGLRLIYFSYDVKMKEKGDIPEGYSVSREKKERFSLILESASTNQTSMYLCASSSSGTGDNSPLHFGNGTRLTVT.

The CDR3 protein is CASSLNFPRDRGFNYGYTF. The CDR3, as DNA: TGTGCCAGCAGTTTAAATTTTCCCCGGGACAGGGGATTTAACTATGGCTACACCTTC. The gene calls are TRBV27 and TRBJ1-2, with 10 bases fitting TRBD1. The junction had 13 bases not matched to a gene; V was cut back by 2 bases and J by 1 base. CDR3 size: 19 residues. CDR1 and CDR2 from the germline V gene are MNHEY and SMNVEV (reference sequence).

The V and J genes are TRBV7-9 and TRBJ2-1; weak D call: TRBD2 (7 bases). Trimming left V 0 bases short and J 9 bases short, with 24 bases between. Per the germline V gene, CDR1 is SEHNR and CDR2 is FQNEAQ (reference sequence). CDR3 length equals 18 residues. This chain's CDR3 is CASSLAPLRRGTTGEQFF. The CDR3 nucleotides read TGTGCCAGCAGCTTAGCGCCCCTGCGGAGGGGGACTACGGGTGAGCAGTTCTTC.

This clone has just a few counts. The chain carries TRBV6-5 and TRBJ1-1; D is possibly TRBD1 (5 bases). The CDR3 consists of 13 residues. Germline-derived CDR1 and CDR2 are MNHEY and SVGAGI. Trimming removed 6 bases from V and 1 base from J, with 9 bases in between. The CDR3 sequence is CASRGGGNTEAFF. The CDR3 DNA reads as TGTGCCAGCAGGGGGGGTGGGAACACTGAAGCTTTCTTT.